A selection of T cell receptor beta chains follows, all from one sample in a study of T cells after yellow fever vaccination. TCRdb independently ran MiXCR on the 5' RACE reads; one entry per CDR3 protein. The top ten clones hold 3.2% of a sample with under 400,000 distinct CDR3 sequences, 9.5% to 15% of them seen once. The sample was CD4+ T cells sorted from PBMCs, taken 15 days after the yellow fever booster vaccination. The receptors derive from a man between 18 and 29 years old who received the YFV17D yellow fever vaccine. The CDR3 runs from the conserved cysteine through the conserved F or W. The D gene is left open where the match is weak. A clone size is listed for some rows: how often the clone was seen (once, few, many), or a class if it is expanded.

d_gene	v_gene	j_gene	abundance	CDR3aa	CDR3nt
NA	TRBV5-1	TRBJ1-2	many	CASSLDRANYGYTF	TGCGCCAGCAGCTTGGACAGAGCTAACTATGGCTACACCTTC
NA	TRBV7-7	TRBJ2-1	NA	CASSPKTGGNEQFF	TGTGCTAGCAGCCCAAAGACCGGCGGCAATGAGCAGTTCTTC
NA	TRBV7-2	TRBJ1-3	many	CASSLRVGTIYF	TGTGCCAGCAGCCTCAGGGTCGGAACCATATATTTT
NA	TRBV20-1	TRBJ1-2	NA	CSARDFTAGLGSDGYTF	TGCAGTGCTAGAGATTTTACGGCAGGGTTAGGTTCGGATGGCTACACCTTC
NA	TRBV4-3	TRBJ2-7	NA	CASSQVPGALYEQYF	TGCGCCAGCAGCCAAGTGCCCGGGGCATTGTACGAGCAGTACTTC
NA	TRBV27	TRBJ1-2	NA	CASSFRPREGIGLTYGYTF	TGTGCCAGCAGTTTCCGCCCCCGGGAGGGAATCGGGCTTACCTATGGCTACACCTTC
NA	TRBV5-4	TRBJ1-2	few	CASSRDAGGGYTF	TGTGCCAGCAGCCGCGACGCCGGCGGCGGCTACACCTTC
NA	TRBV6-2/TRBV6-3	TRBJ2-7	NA	CASRPRQASYEQYF	TGTGCCAGCAGACCCCGACAGGCCTCCTACGAGCAGTACTTC
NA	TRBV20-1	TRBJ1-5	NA	CSARQGSNQPQHF	TGCAGTGCTAGACAGGGGAGCAATCAGCCCCAGCATTTT
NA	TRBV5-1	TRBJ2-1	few	CASSDGGSSYNEQFF	TGCGCCAGCTCTGATGGGGGGAGCTCCTACAATGAGCAGTTCTTC
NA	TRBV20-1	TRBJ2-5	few	CSAGYQETQYF	TGCAGTGCTGGGTATCAAGAGACCCAGTACTTC
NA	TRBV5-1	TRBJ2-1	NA	CASNSQGYSYNEQFF	TGCGCCAGCAACAGTCAGGGGTACTCCTACAATGAGCAGTTCTTC
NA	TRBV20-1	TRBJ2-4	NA	CSASPGAGHIQYF	TGCAGTGCTAGCCCGGGGGCGGGTCACATTCAGTACTTC
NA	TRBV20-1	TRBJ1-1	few	CSAKGGGEAFF	TGCAGTGCAAAAGGGGGGGGAGAAGCTTTCTTT
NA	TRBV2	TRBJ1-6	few	CASTRLYKSNSPLHF	TGTGCCAGCACCCGGTTGTATAAAAGTAATTCACCCCTCCACTTT
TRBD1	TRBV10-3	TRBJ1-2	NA	CAISRTGGTDGYTF	TGTGCCATCAGCCGGACAGGGGGCACGGATGGCTACACCTTC
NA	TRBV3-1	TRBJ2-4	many	CASSPTWGAKNIQYF	TGTGCCAGCAGCCCCACGTGGGGTGCCAAAAACATTCAGTACTTC
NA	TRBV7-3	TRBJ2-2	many	CASSLGVGTGELFF	TGTGCCAGCAGCTTAGGGGTCGGCACCGGGGAGCTGTTTTTT
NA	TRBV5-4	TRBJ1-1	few	CASSLMLGPTNTEAFF	TGTGCCAGCAGCTTGATGTTGGGACCGACGAACACTGAAGCTTTCTTT
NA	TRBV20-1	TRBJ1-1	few	CSAREGLGLTEAFF	TGCAGTGCTAGAGAGGGTCTCGGGCTCACTGAAGCTTTCTTT
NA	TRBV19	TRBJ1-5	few	CASTGGGWDQPQHF	TGTGCCAGTACGGGGGGGGGCTGGGACCAGCCCCAGCATTTT
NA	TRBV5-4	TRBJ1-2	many	CASRPPASVYGYTF	TGTGCCAGCAGACCCCCGGCCTCGGTATATGGCTACACCTTC
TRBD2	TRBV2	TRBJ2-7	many	CASRSTSGGYEQYF	TGTGCCAGCAGGTCGACTAGCGGGGGGTACGAGCAGTACTTC
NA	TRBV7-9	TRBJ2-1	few	CASSRGVQGRENEQFF	TGTGCCAGCAGCCGTGGAGTGCAGGGGCGGGAAAATGAGCAGTTCTTC
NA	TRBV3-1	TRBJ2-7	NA	CASSPTGLLYEQYF	TGTGCCAGCAGCCCGACGGGACTCCTCTACGAGCAGTACTTC